A single sample is the source of the 30 T cell receptor beta chains below, sequenced in a study of CXCR3-negative and CXCR3-positive naive CD8 T cells. The libraries of TRB cDNA were constructed through 5' RACE using UMI labels. TCRdb reprocessed the 5' RACE reads, keeping one entry per CDR3 protein, no DNA. This sample contains 100,000 to 150,000 distinct CDR3 sequences. Sequenced sample: naive CXCR3- CD8+ T cells from blood. Specified subset: CD45RO-CCR7+CD27+CD95- naive CD8+ T cells lacking CXCR3 (TNR3-). These receptors originate from a human donor in good health. Some clones in this sample may be carry-over from other donors' samples.

The CDR3 loop is CASTAARANVLTF. V gene TRBV12-3 or TRBV12-4 combines with J gene TRBJ2-6; checking the TCRdb D call of TRBD1 is not possible without DNA. This CDR3 contains 13 residues.

V and J are TRBV6-5 and TRBJ2-1; there is no DNA to check the TCRdb D call of TRBD1. Germline V gene data show CDR1 as MNHEY and CDR2 as SVGAGI. There are 14 residues in the CDR3. The CDR3 spells CASSYETGYNEQFF.

The gene calls are TRBV10-2 and TRBJ2-7. The germline V gene has CDR1 WSHSY and CDR2 SAAADI. CDR3 size: 16 residues. CDR3 residues: CASSEGKRESRYEQYF.

The chain has TRBV29-1 and TRBJ1-1; TCRdb proposes TRBD1, but this gene call is untestable without DNA. In germline, CDR1 is SQVTM, CDR2 ANQGSEA. The length of the CDR3 is 12 residues. CDR3 sequence: CSAEGVNTEAFF. Variable domain in full (rest from reference TRBV29-1 and TRBJ1-1): SAVISQKPSRDICQRGTSLTIQCQVDSQVTMMFWYRQQPGQSLTLIATANQGSEATYESGFVIDKFPISRPNLTFSTLTVSNMSPEDSSIYLCSAEGVNTEAFFGQGTRLTVV.

The chain has TRBV29-1 and TRBJ2-7. The CDR3 consists of 13 residues. The germline V gene has CDR1 SQVTM and CDR2 ANQGSEA. The CDR3 sequence: CSVERGASYEQYF.

The chain uses TRBV27 and TRBJ1-5. Germline V CDR1 and CDR2: MNHEY, SMNVEV (reference sequence). The CDR3 has 15 amino acids. CDR3: CASSLRAASNQPQHF.

The V call is TRBV14, the J call TRBJ2-7; TCRdb's D call of TRBD1 is untestable without DNA. From germline, CDR1 is SGHDN and CDR2 FVKESK. This CDR3 is built from 13 residues. Here the CDR3 reads CASSQDITGEQYF.

The rearrangement uses TRBV5-1 and TRBJ1-1; TCRdb's D gene call, TRBD1, goes unchecked for lack of DNA. The CDR3 extends over 17 amino acids. Germline V gene data show CDR1 as SGHRS and CDR2 as YFSETQ. The CDR3 protein is CASSLQGIAALNTEAFF.

The rearrangement links TRBV29-1 to TRBJ2-2. The CDR3 is 13 amino acids. The germline CDR1 and CDR2 sequences are SQVTM and ANQGSEA. CDR3 protein: CSVAGANTGELFF.

The rearrangement links TRBV28 to TRBJ1-2; TCRdb outputs TRBD1, but without DNA this stays unchecked. The CDR3 covers 15 residues. Germline values: CDR1 MDHEN, CDR2 SYDVKM. CDR3 region: CASSPTGTGTYGYTF.

The chain couples TRBV20-1 to TRBJ2-1; lacking DNA, the TRBD1 call made by TCRdb goes unchecked. Germline CDR1 and CDR2: DFQATT and SNEGSKA (reference sequence). This CDR3 is 15 amino acids long. CDR3 residues: CSANTRGARYNEQFF.

The chain carries TRBV5-1 and TRBJ2-2; with no DNA, the TCRdb D assignment of TRBD1 cannot be verified. There are 15 residues in the CDR3. The germline V gene encodes CDR1 SGHRS and CDR2 YFSETQ. The chain's CDR3 is CASRGSRDWSGELFF.

The chain combines TRBV7-9 with TRBJ1-1. The V gene's germline CDR1 is SEHNR and CDR2 FQNEAQ (reference sequence). The CDR3 sequence is 14 residues long. The CDR3: CASSFPNKGTEAFF. Using reference TRBV7-9 and TRBJ1-1 for the parts outside the CDR3, the full variable domain is DTGVSQNPRHKITKRGQNVTFRCDPISEHNRLYWYRQTLGQGPEFLTYFQNEAQLEKSRLLSDRFSAERPKGSFSTLEIQRTEQGDSAMYLCASSFPNKGTEAFFGQGTRLTVV.

The V and J genes are TRBV4-1 and TRBJ2-1; TCRdb designates TRBD2, a call that cannot be tested without DNA. This CDR3 contains 17 residues. CDR1 is MGHRA and CDR2 is YSYEKL in the germline V gene. CDR3: CASSQVGLAGRYNEQFF.

The chain carries TRBV18 and TRBJ2-1; TCRdb's D call, TRBD2, is unchecked because there is no DNA. This CDR3 is built from 16 residues. Germline lookup yields CDR1 KGHSH and CDR2 LQKENI. CDR3 protein: CASSPGLAGAYNEQFF.

The chain links TRBV14 to TRBJ2-1; the D gene TCRdb calls, TRBD2, cannot be checked with no DNA. CDR1 and CDR2 from the germline V gene are SGHDN and FVKESK. This CDR3 spans 16 amino acids. The CDR3 loop is CASSQDRAGGNNEQFF.

The rearrangement links TRBV7-9 to TRBJ2-3; as DNA is missing, the TRBD1 call by TCRdb cannot be tested. This CDR3 is 16 amino acids long. CDR1 and CDR2 from the germline V gene are SEHNR and FQNEAQ (reference sequence). The chain's CDR3 is CASSLTGQGVTDTQYF. Supplemented by reference TRBV7-9 and TRBJ2-3, the full variable domain reads DTGVSQNPRHKITKRGQNVTFRCDPISEHNRLYWYRQTLGQGPEFLTYFQNEAQLEKSRLLSDRFSAERPKGSFSTLEIQRTEQGDSAMYLCASSLTGQGVTDTQYFGPGTRLTVL.

This sequence joins TRBV4-1 and TRBJ2-1. This CDR3 has 15 residues. Per germline, CDR1 MGHRA and CDR2 YSYEKL. CDR3 sequence reads: CASSQRFGKPNEQFF.

This CDR3 reads CASSPNPGQGRDTEAFF. The V call is TRBV13, the J call TRBJ1-1; no DNA is available, so the TRBD1 call from TCRdb remains unchecked. Looked up from germline, CDR1 is PRHDT and CDR2 is FYEKMQ (reference sequence). This CDR3 has 17 amino acids.

J is TRBJ2-4 and V is TRBV6-6; TCRdb's D call of TRBD1 is untestable without DNA. The length of the CDR3 is 13 residues. Germline CDR1 MNHNY, CDR2 SVGAGI (reference sequence). CDR3: CASGSGQGHIQYF.

This chain connects TRBV7-2 to TRBJ1-2; TCRdb designates TRBD1, a call that cannot be tested without DNA. Germline V gives CDR1 SGHTA, CDR2 FQGNSA. The CDR3 length is 14 residues. The CDR3 spells CASSIQGDLYGYTF.

The chain carries TRBV7-9 and TRBJ2-1; absent DNA, TCRdb's TRBD1 call cannot be checked. CDR3 length equals 11 residues. Germline assignment: CDR1 SEHNR and CDR2 FQNEAQ (reference sequence). The CDR3 loop is CASSPPNEQFF.

This rearrangement joins TRBV12-3 or TRBV12-4 to TRBJ2-7; as DNA is missing, the TRBD1 call by TCRdb cannot be tested. The CDR3 runs to 14 residues. CDR3: CASTLGVLEDEQYF.

The V gene is TRBV19, the J gene TRBJ2-7. Germline V CDR1 and CDR2: LNHDA, SQIVND (reference sequence). The CDR3 has 13 amino acids. The CDR3 protein is CASSRQGAHEQYF.

The chain combines TRBV7-9 with TRBJ2-2; TCRdb selects TRBD1, and the lack of DNA leaves this call unchecked. Germline CDR1 is SEHNR and CDR2 is FQNEAQ (reference sequence). The CDR3 contains 19 residues. The CDR3 protein is CASSPTPGQAIINTGELFF.

The rearrangement links TRBV28 to TRBJ2-3; TCRdb indicates TRBD1, and absent DNA this call remains unverified. From germline, CDR1 is MDHEN and CDR2 SYDVKM. The CDR3 is 16 residues long. The chain's CDR3 is CASRETGATGLDTQYF.

V gene TRBV19 combines with J gene TRBJ1-6; TCRdb's D gene call, TRBD1, goes unchecked for lack of DNA. Germline V gene data show CDR1 as LNHDA and CDR2 as SQIVND (reference sequence). There are 14 residues in the CDR3. CDR3 sequence: CASNPGQGNSPLHF.

The chain carries TRBV29-1 and TRBJ2-5; the TRBD1 assignment by TCRdb is unverifiable without DNA. Germline-derived CDR1 and CDR2 are SQVTM and ANQGSEA. The CDR3 sequence is 13 residues long. This CDR3 is CSAEGQVRETQYF.

The rearrangement links TRBV29-1 to TRBJ1-1. CDR1 and CDR2 from the germline V gene are SQVTM and ANQGSEA. CDR3 length: 15 amino acids. The CDR3 is CSVAEGKIMNTEAFF.

V is TRBV7-9 and J is TRBJ2-7. Germline CDR1 is SEHNR and CDR2 is FQNEAQ (reference sequence). CDR3 size: 11 residues. The CDR3 here is CASRIGSEQYF. Using reference TRBV7-9 and TRBJ2-7 for the parts outside the CDR3, the full variable domain is DTGVSQNPRHKITKRGQNVTFRCDPISEHNRLYWYRQTLGQGPEFLTYFQNEAQLEKSRLLSDRFSAERPKGSFSTLEIQRTEQGDSAMYLCASRIGSEQYFGPGTRLTVT.